This T cell receptor (beta chain) was identified during a study of T cells in narcolepsy. From germline, CDR1 is SNHLY and CDR2 FYNNEI. The CDR3 runs 15 residues. Trimming cost V 6 bases and J 0 bases, with 12 bases left between them. Assay: immunoSEQ multiplex PCR; the TCRdb copy retains only in-frame clones and omits some. The sample comprises around 35,000 clones, 75% to 90% of which are singletons, and roughly 1% rests with the top ten. The source of this sequence is a human donor in good health. What was sequenced was memory (CD45RA-) CD4+ T cells from blood. J is TRBJ1-5 and V is TRBV2; TRBD1 is a possible D gene (5 bases). The CDR3 DNA follows: TGTGCCAGCAGGCAAGGGGATTATAGCAATCAGCCCCAGCATTTT. Translation: CASRQGDYSNQPQHF.